The rows below give T cell receptor beta chains drawn from one sample of a study of T-cell reconstitution after alpha-beta-depleted transplantation in children. TCRdb re-called the PCR reads through MiXCR, storing one row per CDR3 protein. The table records 350,000 to 400,000 distinct CDR3 sequences, around 21% of them present only once. The sequencing here drew on PBMCs from the stem cell graft donor, taken from the stem cell graft. Receptors originate from a human donor who donated a stem cell graft to a child with acute myeloid leukemia. The CDR3 runs from the conserved cysteine through the conserved F or W. Each record gives: CDR3 protein, V gene.

CDR3 protein: CASSPGGLASSYEQYF
V gene: TRBV7-2

CDR3 protein: CSAPPGEGWTDTQYF
V gene: TRBV20-1

CDR3 protein: CASSPNSGRTDTQYF
V gene: TRBV5-1

CDR3 protein: CSAGSYEQYF
V gene: TRBV20-1

CDR3 protein: CASSKPRSRDRAYEQYF
V gene: TRBV6-1

CDR3 protein: CSAGQGLDITQYF
V gene: TRBV20-1

CDR3 protein: CASSLGGLYNEQFF
V gene: TRBV12-3/TRBV12-4

CDR3 protein: CSARVLAGGEQYF
V gene: TRBV29-1

CDR3 protein: CASSGGLAGISYNEQFF
V gene: TRBV28

CDR3 protein: CASSESGRRTEAFF
V gene: TRBV2

CDR3 protein: CASSYKGSGRASYNEQFF
V gene: TRBV6-5

CDR3 protein: CSARDNREGYNEQFF
V gene: TRBV20-1

CDR3 protein: CASGGDGGQVLRTDTQYF
V gene: TRBV12-3/TRBV12-4

CDR3 protein: CASSLMRNTEAFF
V gene: TRBV5-6

CDR3 protein: CASSVADRSTYEQYF
V gene: TRBV9

CDR3 protein: CSARGGGQISPLHF
V gene: TRBV20-1

CDR3 protein: CAGTGGPYEQYF
V gene: TRBV12-3/TRBV12-4

CDR3 protein: CSVAGTSGNEQYF
V gene: TRBV29-1

CDR3 protein: CATSKPDRGRDIQYF
V gene: TRBV15

CDR3 protein: CATIRVAGRDEQFF
V gene: TRBV15

CDR3 protein: CASRFHPDRAFEQYF
V gene: TRBV5-1

CDR3 protein: CASSLSVSTDTQYF
V gene: TRBV12-3/TRBV12-4

CDR3 protein: CASNSGLEAFF
V gene: TRBV7-2

CDR3 protein: CSVLTGVNTGELFF
V gene: TRBV29-1

CDR3 protein: CASSPRRGGELFF
V gene: TRBV10-2

CDR3 protein: CASSSTGLSYNEQFF
V gene: TRBV6-1

CDR3 protein: CAISGGLAGGEQFF
V gene: TRBV10-3

CDR3 protein: CASTDRPYSNQPQHF
V gene: TRBV6-1

CDR3 protein: CASSQVASGIYEQYF
V gene: TRBV3-1

CDR3 protein: CASSLGISQETQYF
V gene: TRBV12-3/TRBV12-4

CDR3 protein: CSVVPGTYNEQFF
V gene: TRBV29-1

CDR3 protein: CASSQEKYSYYEQYF
V gene: TRBV4-3

CDR3 protein: CSARPFSGISSEQYF
V gene: TRBV20-1

CDR3 protein: CASSPGRIYEQYF
V gene: TRBV7-6

CDR3 protein: CASSRLAGGPNEQFF
V gene: TRBV6-1

CDR3 protein: CASSLRGAAYNEQFF
V gene: TRBV12-3/TRBV12-4

CDR3 protein: CASKTDRGSYEQYF
V gene: TRBV12-3/TRBV12-4

CDR3 protein: CSVGGQGTPEAFF
V gene: TRBV29-1

CDR3 protein: CSAGEAGAGTDTQYF
V gene: TRBV20-1

CDR3 protein: CSARAIGTDTQYF
V gene: TRBV20-1

CDR3 protein: CASSVNWGSRTTDTQYF
V gene: TRBV5-6